The T cell receptor beta chain described here comes from a study of blood T cells in healthy people across ages. Study findings and constraints: For the donors, CMV status was unknown and possibly confounded expanded clonotype changes.

A second PCR of about 7 to 12 cycles used a sample-barcoded 5' primer and a J-beta primer mix. Each cDNA was tagged by a template-switch adaptor containing 12 random nucleotides. A single record per CDR3 protein comes from TCRdb applying MiXCR to the 5' RACE reads. This sample has 850,000 to 1,100,000 distinct CDR3 sequences, with about two fifths found just once. Notes on this clonotype: Antigen specificity is unknown.

Germline CDR1 reads SGHAT; CDR2 reads FQNNGV. This CDR3 contains 14 residues. The junction had 8 bases not matched to a gene; V was cut back by 8 bases and J by 9 bases. Sequences were obtained from blood. The rearrangement links TRBV11-2 to TRBJ2-1; 12 bases are shared with TRBD2. The TCR was taken from a man younger than 35 in good health. The CDR3 DNA reads as TGTGCCAGCGGGCATCGGACTAGCGGGGTTGAGCAGTTCTTC. It translates to CASGHRTSGVEQFF.